This T cell receptor beta chain stems from a study of cytomegalovirus exposure and HLA in healthy donors. At the level of the study: From donors who were HLA-typed, an early data release held 80 million to 85 million unique TCRs. Study results and caveats: Because they were indistinguishable, some V segments, including TRBV6-2 and TRBV6-3, were excluded. Within a later analysis, the majority of CMV-associated TCR beta chains appeared HLA-restricted. Several top significant clusters appeared, in a later analysis, to be linked to common viral pathogens.

Germline CDR1 reads KGHSH; CDR2 reads LQKENI. This CDR3 region has 16 residues. The ends were cut back, 3 bases at V and 0 bases at J, with 12 bases in the middle. PCR amplification relied on 60 Vbeta primers (plus 13 Jbeta primers). Here immunoSEQ multiplex PCR was the method, and the copy in TCRdb shows in-frame clones only, minus some. The table shows 150,000 to 200,000 clones, with around 74% occurring only once. This clone has a handful of counts. Antigen: not known. Sequencing was done on a sample of PBMCs. The rearrangement joins TRBV18 to TRBJ2-1; perhaps TRBD1 as D (6 bases). The TCR comes from a female donor in good health and CMV-seronegative. The CDR3 reads CASSPPGQSSYNEQFF. The CDR3 region has the DNA TGTGCCAGCTCACCCCCAGGACAGAGCTCCTACAATGAGCAGTTCTTC. The whole variable domain, remainder taken from reference TRBV18 and TRBJ2-1, is NAGVMQNPRHLVRRRGQEARLRCSPMKGHSHVYWYRQLPEEGLKFMVYLQKENIIDESGMPKERFSAEFPKEGPSILRIQQVVRGDSAAYFCASSPPGQSSYNEQFFGPGTRLTVL.